This TCR beta chain was profiled in a study of T cells in Graves' hyperthyroidism and ophthalmopathy. Across the whole study: Peripheral blood was drawn at first diagnosis, prior to all treatment.

In the case of this clonotype: The antigen is undetermined.

Broader study findings: Clonotypes that were expanded in thyroid above 0.001 mostly appeared in blood too. Before onset, by a median of around 6.1 months, the model predicted ophthalmopathy.

This CDR3 comprises 14 residues. Trimming left V 5 bases short and J 0 bases short, with 11 bases between. Germline V gives CDR1 MNHNS, CDR2 SASEGT. It was RNA transcripts that yielded the amplified TCR beta CDR3 regions. First-round RT-PCR of the TCR CDR3 relied on the HTBI primer set. TCRdb itself ran the multiplex PCR reads through MiXCR, one entry per CDR3 protein. The sample has a few hundred thousand distinct CDR3 sequences, about a sixth seen once; the top ten hold roughly 3%. Sequencing was done on a sample of blood. The rearrangement links TRBV6-1 to TRBJ2-7; either TRBD1 or TRBD2 may supply D (5 bases each). The TCR originated in a woman aged 40 to 50 with Graves' ophthalmopathy. The CDR3 bases are TGTGCCAGCAGTCCCGGGACGGACTCCTACGAGCAGTACTTC. Amino acids: CASSPGTDSYEQYF.